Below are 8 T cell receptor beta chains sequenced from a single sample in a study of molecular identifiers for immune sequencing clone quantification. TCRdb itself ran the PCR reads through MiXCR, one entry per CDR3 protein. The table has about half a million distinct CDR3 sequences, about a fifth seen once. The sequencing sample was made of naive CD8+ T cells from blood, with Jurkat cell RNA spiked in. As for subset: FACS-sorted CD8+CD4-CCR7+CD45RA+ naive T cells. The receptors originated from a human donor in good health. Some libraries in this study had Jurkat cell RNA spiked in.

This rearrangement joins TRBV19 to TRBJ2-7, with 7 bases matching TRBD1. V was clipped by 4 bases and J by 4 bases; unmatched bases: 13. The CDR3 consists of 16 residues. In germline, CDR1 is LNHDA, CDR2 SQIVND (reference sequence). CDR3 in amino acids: CASSSKWGQKDYEQYF. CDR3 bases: TGTGCCAGTAGTAGCAAATGGGGACAGAAAGATTACGAGCAGTACTTC. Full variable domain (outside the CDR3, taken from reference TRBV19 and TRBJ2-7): DGGITQSPKYLFRKEGQNVTLSCEQNLNHDAMYWYRQDPGQGLRLIYYSQIVNDFQKGDIAEGYSVSREKKESFPLTVTSAQKNPTAFYLCASSSKWGQKDYEQYFGPGTRLTVT.

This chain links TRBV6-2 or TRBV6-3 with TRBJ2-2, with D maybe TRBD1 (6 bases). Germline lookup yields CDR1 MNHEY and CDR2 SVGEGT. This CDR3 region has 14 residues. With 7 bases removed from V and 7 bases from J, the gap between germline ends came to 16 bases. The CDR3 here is CASTGAPTSGELFF. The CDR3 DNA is TGTGCCAGCACAGGGGCCCCAACAAGCGGGGAGCTGTTTTTT.

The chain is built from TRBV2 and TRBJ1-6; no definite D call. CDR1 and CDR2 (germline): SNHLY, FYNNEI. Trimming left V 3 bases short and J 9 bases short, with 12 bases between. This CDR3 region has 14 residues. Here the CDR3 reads CASSDGIVSSPLHF. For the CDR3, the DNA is TGTGCCAGCAGTGACGGGATTGTAAGTTCACCCCTCCACTTT. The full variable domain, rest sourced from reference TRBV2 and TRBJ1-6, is EPEVTQTPSHQVTQMGQEVILRCVPISNHLYFYWYRQILGQKVEFLVSFYNNEISEKSEIFDDQFSVERPDGSNFTLKIRSTKLEDSAMYFCASSDGIVSSPLHFGNGTRLTVT.

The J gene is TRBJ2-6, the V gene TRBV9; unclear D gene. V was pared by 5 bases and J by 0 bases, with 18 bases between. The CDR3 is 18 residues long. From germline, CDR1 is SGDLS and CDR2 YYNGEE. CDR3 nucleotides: TGTGCCAGCAGTCCCGCCGGACGCAGGATCTCTGGGGCCAACGTCCTGACTTTC. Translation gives CASSPAGRRISGANVLTF.

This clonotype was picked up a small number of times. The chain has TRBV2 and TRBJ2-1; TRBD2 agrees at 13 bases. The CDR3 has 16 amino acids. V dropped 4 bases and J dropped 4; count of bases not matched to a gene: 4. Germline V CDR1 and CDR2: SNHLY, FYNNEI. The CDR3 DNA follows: TGTGCCAGCAGTGGACTAGCGGGAGGCCCTTACAATGAGCAGTTCTTC. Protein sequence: CASSGLAGGPYNEQFF.

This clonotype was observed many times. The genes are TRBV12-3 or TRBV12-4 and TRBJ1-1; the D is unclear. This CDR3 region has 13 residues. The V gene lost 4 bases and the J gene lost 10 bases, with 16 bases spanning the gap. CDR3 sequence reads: CASSWDRREGAFF. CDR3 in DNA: TGTGCCAGCAGTTGGGATCGGAGGGAGGGAGCTTTCTTT.

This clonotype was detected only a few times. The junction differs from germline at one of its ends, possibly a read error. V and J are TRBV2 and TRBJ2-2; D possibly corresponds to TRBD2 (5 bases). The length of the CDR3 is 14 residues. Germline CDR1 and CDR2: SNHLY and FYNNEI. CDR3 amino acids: CASSDPGSTGELYF. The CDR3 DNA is TGTGCCAGCAGTGACCCCGGAAGCACCGGGGAGCTGTATTTT.

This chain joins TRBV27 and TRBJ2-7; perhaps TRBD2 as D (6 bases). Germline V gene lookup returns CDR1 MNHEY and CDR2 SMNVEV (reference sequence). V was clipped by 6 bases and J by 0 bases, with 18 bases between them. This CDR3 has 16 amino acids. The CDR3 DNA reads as TGTGCCAGCAGCCCTAGGAGGGCTATGGGCTCCTACGAGCAGTACTTC. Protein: CASSPRRAMGSYEQYF.